This T cell receptor beta chain was sequenced during a study of spatial heterogeneity in lung cancer. Study at large: When follow-up PBMC samples existed, they were sequenced (at a median of roughly 25 months after resection). In the raw reads, each unique TCR and UMI combination was present more than ten times on average. Study observations and caveats: At tumor resection, ubiquitous expanded TCRs were detected in blood more often than later.

The time point denotes: blood at routine non-recurrence follow-up after resection. The study sequenced unsorted whole RNA from tumor, nontumor lung or frozen PBMC. CDR1 is MNHEY and CDR2 is SMNVEV in the germline V gene (reference sequence). This CDR3 is built from 18 residues. The J segment lost 4 bases and the V segment lost 1 base, leaving 13 bases of the junction unmatched. This clonotype was detected ten times or more. Its matching antigen is unknown. A distinct unique molecular identifier was carried by each TCR cDNA molecule. Via MiXCR, TCRdb re-called the 5' RACE reads, giving one row per CDR3 protein. This sample yields 95,000 to 130,000 distinct CDR3 sequences, of which 12% are seen a single time; approximately 16% belongs to the top ten.

The receptor's source is a male donor with early-stage non-small cell lung cancer. The rearrangement uses TRBV27 and TRBJ1-5, with TRBD1 matching 7 bases. Specimen: PBMCs, collected at follow-up. CDR3 region: CASSLYHLSGQTNQPQHF. In nucleotides, the CDR3 is TGTGCCAGCAGTTTATACCACCTCTCGGGACAGACTAATCAGCCCCAGCATTTT.